These 29 T cell receptor beta chains share one sample of origin, sequenced in a study of CD8+ T cells in alopecia areata. Specified treatment: oral pan-JAK inhibitor, 5-10 mg twice daily. Sequencing templates came from extracted RNA that was reverse transcribed into cDNA. Profiling relied on immunoSEQ multiplex PCR, and the TCRdb table lists in-frame clones only, not all of them. The sample has 95,000 to 120,000 clones, roughly three fifths seen once. This specimen consisted of CD4+ T cells sorted from blood, obtained at week 24, from a patient treated with tofacitinib. Receptor source: a human donor with alopecia areata.

This chain links TRBV6-1 with TRBJ1-5, with 8 bases aligning to TRBD1. The length of the CDR3 is 15 residues. The germline gives CDR1 MNHNS, CDR2 SASEGT. Germline trimming cut 7 bases from V and 4 bases from J; bases unmatched to any gene: 9. The CDR3 protein is CASNQGARGNQPQHF. CDR3 DNA: TGTGCCAGCAACCAGGGGGCCAGAGGAAATCAGCCCCAGCATTTT.

The chain recombines TRBV4-1 with TRBJ2-1; 9 bases match TRBD2. Trimming took 6 bases from V and 4 from J; bases not matched to a gene: 10. Germline assignment: CDR1 MGHRA and CDR2 YSYEKL. The CDR3 covers 16 residues. CDR3 residues: CASRPSGTSQYNEQFF. For the CDR3, the DNA is TGCGCCAGCAGGCCCTCCGGGACTAGCCAATACAATGAGCAGTTCTTC.

The genes are TRBV4-2 and TRBJ2-5; TRBD2 agrees at 8 bases. The CDR3 is 15 amino acids. V lost 5 bases and J lost 2; bases outside the gene matches: 7. Germline V lookup: CDR1 LGHNA, CDR2 YNFKEQ. CDR3 loop: CASSGRAGGQETQYF. The CDR3 DNA sequence: TGTGCCAGCAGCGGTCGGGCGGGGGGACAAGAGACCCAGTACTTC.

In its sample, this clone was seen a few times. The chain joins TRBV30 to TRBJ1-5; the D is unclear. The germline V and J ends were trimmed by 3 bases and 10 bases, with 4 bases remaining between them. CDR1 GTSNPN and CDR2 SVGIG come from the germline V gene (reference sequence). The CDR3 sequence is 9 residues long. The CDR3 DNA reads TGTGCCTGGAGCCTTCCCCAGCATTTT. It yields the protein CAWSLPQHF.

The chain couples TRBV4-2 to TRBJ1-6; the D gene is possibly TRBD1 (6 bases). Trimming left V 5 bases short and J 8 bases short, with 13 bases between. Germline values: CDR1 LGHNA, CDR2 YNFKEQ. The CDR3 totals 14 residues. The DNA for the CDR3 is TGTGCCAGCAGCAGGAGACAGGAAGATTCACCCCTCCACTTT. Amino acid sequence: CASSRRQEDSPLHF.

In its sample, this clone was seen a few times. The V and J genes are TRBV14 and TRBJ2-5; D remains unclear. CDR3 size: 15 residues. Trimming stripped 2 bases from V and 8 bases from J, with 18 bases between. Germline CDR1 SGHDN, CDR2 FVKESK. For the CDR3, the DNA is TGTGCCAGCAGCCAATCTCGGAGCATGTGGGGAACCCAGTACTTC. Its protein is CASSQSRSMWGTQYF.

V usage is TRBV29-1 and J usage is TRBJ1-2; D gene unclear. V dropped 4 bases and J dropped 2 bases, with 8 bases sitting between them. Germline V gives CDR1 SQVTM, CDR2 ANQGSEA. The CDR3 loop spans 12 amino acids. The CDR3 sequence is CSVGSLNYGYTF. For the CDR3, the DNA is TGCAGCGTTGGGTCTCTGAACTATGGCTACACCTTC.

This chain uses TRBV5-1 with TRBJ2-2; 8 bases agree with TRBD1. The germline V gene has CDR1 SGHRS and CDR2 YFSETQ. The CDR3 runs 15 residues. V dropped 3 bases and J dropped 2; count of bases not matched to a gene: 3. CDR3 in DNA: TGCGCCAGCAGCTCCGGACAGGGCAACACCGGGGAGCTGTTTTTT. Its protein product is CASSSGQGNTGELFF.

CDR3 nucleotides: TGTGCCAGCAGCTTAGGGGCAGGTCAGCCATACGAGCAGTACTTC. It encodes CASSLGAGQPYEQYF. The chain joins TRBV7-2 to TRBJ2-7; no firm D call. Trimming took off 1 base at V and 4 bases at J, with 14 bases between the two ends. The CDR3 totals 15 residues. Germline CDR1 reads SGHTA; CDR2 reads FQGNSA. The whole variable domain, remainder taken from reference TRBV7-2 and TRBJ2-7, is GAGVSQSPSNKVTEKGKDVELRCDPISGHTALYWYRQSLGQGLEFLIYFQGNSAPDKSGLPSDRFSAERTGGSVSTLTIQRTQQEDSAVYLCASSLGAGQPYEQYFGPGTRLTVT.

The CDR3 loop reads CASSRGTTRTDTQYF. In DNA, the CDR3 is TGCGCCAGCAGCCGGGGGACCACACGCACAGATACGCAGTATTTT. V is TRBV4-3 and J is TRBJ2-3; perhaps D is TRBD1 or TRBD2 (5 bases each). Trimming cost V 4 bases and J 1 base, with 12 bases left between them. The CDR3 length is 15 residues. From germline, CDR1 is LGHNA and CDR2 YSLEER.

This clone has a handful of counts. The chain couples TRBV7-8 to TRBJ1-1; tentatively, D is TRBD1 (5 bases). The germline CDR1 and CDR2 sequences are SGHVS and FQNEAQ. Between the trimmed V and J ends, which lost 0 bases and 5 bases, there was a span of 10 bases. This CDR3 is built from 14 residues. The CDR3 nucleotides read TGTGCCAGCAGCTTAGCCACAGGTTCGACTGAAGCTTTCTTT. Protein: CASSLATGSTEAFF.

This clone was counted between two and nine times. The chain uses TRBV25-1 and TRBJ1-1; D call uncertain. The germline gives CDR1 MGHDK, CDR2 SYGVNS. The V end was cut by 6 bases, the J end by 0 bases, with 14 bases between. There are 15 residues in the CDR3. CDR3: CASRTHTALNTEAFF. In nucleotides, the CDR3 is TGTGCCAGCAGAACCCACACCGCCCTGAACACTGAAGCTTTCTTT.

This clone was seen a few times. This chain connects TRBV4-3 to TRBJ1-2; no reliable D call. V lost 0 bases and J lost 5, with 13 bases in between. The CDR3 length is 15 residues. Germline V gives CDR1 LGHNA, CDR2 YSLEER. CDR3 loop: CASSQESRSVYGYTF. DNA for the CDR3: TGCGCCAGCAGCCAAGAGTCGCGGTCAGTTTATGGCTACACCTTC.

CDR3 region: CSVGSDGYTF. The DNA of the CDR3 is TGCAGCGTTGGGAGCGATGGCTACACCTTC. The V gene is TRBV29-1, the J gene TRBJ1-2; D not resolved. The ends were cut back, 4 bases at V and 6 bases at J, with 6 bases in the middle. Per germline, CDR1 SQVTM and CDR2 ANQGSEA. CDR3 size: 10 residues.

The V and J genes are TRBV5-6 and TRBJ2-5; D is ambiguous. Germline V gene sequence: CDR1 SGHDT, CDR2 YYEEEE. The CDR3 runs 11 residues. V lost 3 bases, J lost 4 bases, and 4 bases lay in between. CDR3 residues: CASSYRETQYF. CDR3 in DNA: TGTGCCAGCAGCTATCGAGAGACCCAGTACTTC.

This clone showed up just once. The genes are TRBV30 and TRBJ1-2, with a tentative D call TRBD1 (6 bases). Trimming removed 5 bases at V and 8 bases at J, with 18 bases between. The germline gives CDR1 GTSNPN, CDR2 SVGIG (reference sequence). The CDR3 runs 13 residues. This CDR3 reads CAWERRGSSGYTF. CDR3 DNA: TGTGCCTGGGAACGCAGGGGTTCGTCGGGCTACACCTTC.

The rearrangement joins TRBV10-3 to TRBJ2-1; 8 nucleotides align to TRBD2. Germline CDR1 ENHRY, CDR2 SYGVKD. The junction had 10 bases not matched to a gene; V was cut back by 2 bases and J by 10 bases. The CDR3 has 15 residues. Here the CDR3 DNA reads TGTGCCATCAGTGAGGCCGGGGGGGCGGTGGTGGAGCAGTTCTTC. Protein sequence: CAISEAGGAVVEQFF.

V gene TRBV30 combines with J gene TRBJ2-1; a weak D match, TRBD1 (5 bases). The length of the CDR3 is 15 residues. Trimming cost V 3 bases and J 5 bases, with 17 bases left between them. In germline, CDR1 is GTSNPN, CDR2 SVGIG (reference sequence). The CDR3: CAWSHGRETNNEQFF. As DNA, the CDR3 is TGTGCCTGGAGCCATGGCAGGGAAACTAACAATGAGCAGTTCTTC. The full variable domain, completed using reference TRBV30 and TRBJ2-1, is SQTIHQWPATLVQPVGSPLSLECTVEGTSNPNLYWYRQAAGRGLQLLFYSVGIGQISSEVPQNLSASRPQDRQFILSSKKLLLSDSGFYLCAWSHGRETNNEQFFGPGTRLTVL.

This rearrangement joins TRBV19 to TRBJ2-2; no reliable D call. Germline CDR1 is LNHDA and CDR2 is SQIVND (reference sequence). This CDR3 contains 16 residues. Trimming cost V 4 bases and J 0 bases, with 12 bases left between them. The CDR3 DNA reads as TGTGCCAGTAGTAAGACCGCAGCCTCGAACACCGGGGAGCTGTTTTTT. Its translation: CASSKTAASNTGELFF.

This clone was found a few times. The chain carries TRBV30 and TRBJ2-7; D is possibly TRBD1 (5 bases). The CDR3 runs 11 residues. V was cut by 4 bases and J by 5 bases, with 9 bases left in between. In germline, CDR1 is GTSNPN, CDR2 SVGIG (reference sequence). CDR3 loop: CAWTGLDEQYF. The DNA of the CDR3 is TGTGCCTGGACAGGGTTGGACGAGCAGTACTTC.

The chain carries TRBV29-1 and TRBJ2-4; possibly TRBD1 for D (6 bases). The CDR3 length is 11 residues. The V end lost 6 bases, the J end lost 12 bases, and 15 bases lay between the germline ends. The germline V gene encodes CDR1 SQVTM and CDR2 ANQGSEA. CDR3 in amino acids: CSVTTGLSQYF. The DNA for the CDR3 is TGCAGCGTCACTACAGGGCTCTCTCAGTACTTC.

The rearrangement uses TRBV7-2 and TRBJ2-3; the match to TRBD2 covers 8 bases. The junction had 6 bases not matched to a gene; V was cut back by 5 bases and J by 2 bases. Germline values: CDR1 SGHTA, CDR2 FQGNSA. CDR3 length: 15 residues. Here the CDR3 DNA reads TGTGCCAGCAGCCGCGGGGGGCCACTCACAGATACGCAGTATTTT. Translating gives CASSRGGPLTDTQYF. Complete variable domain (other parts from reference TRBV7-2 and TRBJ2-3): GAGVSQSPSNKVTEKGKDVELRCDPISGHTALYWYRQSLGQGLEFLIYFQGNSAPDKSGLPSDRFSAERTGGSVSTLTIQRTQQEDSAVYLCASSRGGPLTDTQYFGPGTRLTVL.

V gene TRBV7-2 combines with J gene TRBJ1-5, with no clear D. V was pared by 5 bases and J by 9 bases, with 11 bases between. The germline V gene encodes CDR1 SGHTA and CDR2 FQGNSA. The CDR3 contains 12 residues. The CDR3 DNA sequence: TGTGCCAGCAGCACCTCGGGTCGGCCCCAGCATTTT. Encoded protein: CASSTSGRPQHF.

The chain uses TRBV29-1 and TRBJ2-3, with TRBD2 as a possible D gene (5 bases). Germline V lookup: CDR1 SQVTM, CDR2 ANQGSEA. The CDR3 runs to 16 residues. Trimming took off 6 bases at V and 2 bases at J, with 21 bases between the two ends. CDR3 DNA: TGCAGCGTGTCCACGATCCACGGGGTTTCCACAGATACGCAGTATTTT. Its protein is CSVSTIHGVSTDTQYF.

The chain recombines TRBV29-1 with TRBJ2-7, with D possibly matching TRBD1 (7 bases). The CDR3 length is 12 residues. V shed 6 bases and J shed 2 bases, with 11 bases lying between them. Germline CDR1 is SQVTM and CDR2 is ANQGSEA. The CDR3 DNA is TGCAGCGTGCGGGACAGTGCCTACGAGCAGTACTTC. This gives the protein CSVRDSAYEQYF.

This clone was detected only a few times. The rearrangement uses TRBV7-2 and TRBJ2-6; unclear D gene. Germline V gives CDR1 SGHTA, CDR2 FQGNSA. This CDR3 has 15 residues. V dropped 4 bases and J dropped 0 bases, with 7 bases sitting between them. The CDR3 region has the DNA TGTGCCAGCAGCTGGGCAGGCTCTGGGGCCAACGTCCTGACTTTC. Translation gives CASSWAGSGANVLTF.

The chain uses TRBV29-1 and TRBJ2-1; possible D gene TRBD1, 5 bases. V was pared by 4 bases and J by 6 bases, with 19 bases between. Germline CDR1 and CDR2: SQVTM and ANQGSEA. This CDR3 region has 15 residues. CDR3 loop: CSVGAGSPLGNEQFF. DNA for the CDR3: TGCAGCGTTGGGGCAGGGTCCCCTTTGGGCAATGAGCAGTTCTTC.

The V gene is TRBV29-1, the J gene TRBJ1-2; D is unresolved. The CDR3 runs 12 residues. Germline loops: CDR1 SQVTM, CDR2 ANQGSEA. CDR3 residues: CTTTLSNYGYTF. In DNA, the CDR3 is TGCACCACTACCTTGTCTAACTATGGCTACACCTTC.

This clone was detected only a few times. This chain links TRBV9 with TRBJ1-4; D ambiguous. The CDR3 is 14 amino acids. V dropped 3 bases and J dropped 5 bases, with 11 bases sitting between them. Germline assignment: CDR1 SGDLS and CDR2 YYNGEE. CDR3 sequence reads: CASSARLGNEKLFF. The CDR3 nucleotides read TGTGCCAGCAGCGCGAGACTTGGGAATGAAAAACTGTTTTTT.